This T cell receptor beta chain was profiled in a study of beta chain features in type 1 diabetes. The wider study: Healthy donors, compared against patients, showed similar age, gender and cell yields. Overall study findings and caveats: Moderate but significant shortening of TCRB CDR3s was recorded in all four CD4+ subsets from Type 1 diabetes patients.

There are a few counts of this clone. Its antigen is currently unknown. The entirety of the isolated RNA underwent reverse transcription, so expressed TCRB transcripts were sequenced. Using immunoSEQ multiplex PCR, the repertoire was profiled, and TCRdb retains in-frame clones only, with some absent. The profile shows about 260,000 clones, under 70% of them singletons. Per germline, CDR1 SGDLS and CDR2 YYNGEE. This CDR3 contains 13 residues. V was shortened by 0 bases and J by 4 bases, with 8 bases between the two germline ends. By way of CD45RO/CCR7/CD25/CD127/CD95/CD27, the CD4+ regulatory, stem cell-like memory, central memory and naive cells were sorted. Each sorted fraction was over 98% pure.

The sequenced material came from naive CD4+ T cells from blood. The TCR was taken from a man in his thirties or forties in good health. This chain connects TRBV9 to TRBJ2-7; D is unresolved. CDR3: CASSVGTPYEQYF. DNA for the CDR3: TGTGCCAGCAGCGTAGGCACGCCTTACGAGCAGTACTTC.